The clone carrying this T cell receptor (beta chain) was picked up one time. RNA totalling roughly 0.5 to 1 ug underwent reverse transcription with random hexamers. One entry per CDR3 protein results from TCRdb running MiXCR on the immunoSEQ multiplex PCR reads. The sample lists roughly 130,000 distinct CDR3 sequences, 90% to 95% seen once, with 0.09% to 0.15% in the top ten. The data are from a study of CD8 T cells in Susac syndrome. The CDR3 extends over 13 amino acids. V was pared by 6 bases and J by 0 bases, with 12 bases between. Germline V lookup: CDR1 SQVTM, CDR2 ANQGSEA. The chain carries TRBV29-1 and TRBJ2-7; D is undetermined. Input material: CD4+ T cells from PBMCs. This receptor was obtained from a human donor in good health. The CDR3 DNA sequence: TGCAGCGTCACCAGCGCTCTCTCCTACGAGCAGTACTTC. Its protein is CSVTSALSYEQYF.